One and the same sample provided the 5 T cell receptor beta chains below, sequenced in a study of blood T cell repertoires in COVID-19. The method was immunoSEQ multiplex PCR; TCRdb's version includes in-frame clones alone and lacks a portion of them. The repertoire holds approximately 240,000 clones, with approximately 79% as singletons. Sequencing was carried out using peripheral blood. The receptors were sampled from a woman aged 40 to 50 with active or convalescent COVID-19.

This clone has only one observation. This rearrangement joins TRBV5-6 to TRBJ2-2; a weak D match, TRBD2 (5 bases). V dropped 3 bases and J dropped 4 bases, with 10 bases sitting between them. The CDR3 covers 14 residues. The germline V gene encodes CDR1 SGHDT and CDR2 YYEEEE. In nucleotides, the CDR3 is TGTGCCAGCAGCTCCGGACTGCCCACCGGGGAGCTGTTTTTT. Translated, it gives CASSSGLPTGELFF.

The rearrangement links TRBV6-1 to TRBJ2-7; tentatively, D is TRBD2 (5 bases). Trimming removed 2 bases at V and 3 bases at J, with 11 bases between. Germline V gene sequence: CDR1 MNHNS, CDR2 SASEGT. This CDR3 spans 14 amino acids. CDR3 protein: CASSEHGVGYEQYF. DNA of the CDR3: TGTGCCAGCAGTGAACACGGGGTTGGCTACGAGCAGTACTTC.

The chain links TRBV6-5 to TRBJ2-1, with a possible D match to TRBD2 (5 bases). The CDR3 is 15 amino acids. The V end was cut by 7 bases, the J end by 1 base, with 14 bases between. Germline V lookup: CDR1 MNHEY, CDR2 SVGAGI. CDR3 in amino acids: CASITTGSSYNEQFF. For the CDR3, the DNA is TGTGCCAGCATCACCACGGGGTCTTCCTACAATGAGCAGTTCTTC.

The chain uses TRBV10-3 and TRBJ1-6, with 7 bases that match TRBD1. The V and J ends lost 6 bases and 7 bases, in that order; junction bases with no gene match: 12. The CDR3 is made up of 16 amino acids. Per germline, CDR1 ENHRY and CDR2 SYGVKD. For the CDR3, the DNA is TGTGCCATCAGGGATGGCATGGGGACAGACAATTCACCCCTCCACTTT. It is translated as CAIRDGMGTDNSPLHF.

V usage is TRBV7-9 and J usage is TRBJ1-4; D may be TRBD1 (5 bases). V was clipped by 5 bases and J by 8 bases, with 15 bases between them. This CDR3 has 14 amino acids. Germline V gives CDR1 SEHNR, CDR2 FQNEAQ (reference sequence). The CDR3, as DNA: TGTGCCAGCAGCGAATTTCAGGGAGGGGAAAAACTGTTTTTT. It is translated as CASSEFQGGEKLFF.